A single T cell receptor beta chain is shown here with its context. This specimen belongs to a study of blood T cell repertoires in COVID-19. Sequencing used immunoSEQ multiplex PCR; TCRdb keeps in-frame clones, though not all of them. The data show roughly 110,000 clones, 70% to 80% seen once. The CDR3 sequence is 12 residues long. Deletions cut 4 bases from V and 4 bases from J, with 5 bases between. Germline CDR1 MGHDK, CDR2 SYGVNS. V gene TRBV25-1 combines with J gene TRBJ1-3; maybe TRBD1 (5 bases). The sample comprised peripheral blood. This clonotype was sampled from a man older than 75 with COVID-19, enrolled during active disease. The CDR3 spells CASSGQGNTIYF. The CDR3 DNA is TGTGCCAGCAGTGGACAGGGAAACACCATATATTTT.